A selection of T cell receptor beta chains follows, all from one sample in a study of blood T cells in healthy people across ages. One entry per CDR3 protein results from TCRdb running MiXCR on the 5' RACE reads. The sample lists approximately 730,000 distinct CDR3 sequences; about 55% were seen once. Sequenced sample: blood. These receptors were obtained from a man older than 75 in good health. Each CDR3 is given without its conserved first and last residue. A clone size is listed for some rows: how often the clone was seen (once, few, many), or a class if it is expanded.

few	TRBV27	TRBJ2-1	ASSKDRGVSYNEQF
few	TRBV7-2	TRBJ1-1	ASSFNRGNTEAF
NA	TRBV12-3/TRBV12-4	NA	ASRPGIGPYEQY
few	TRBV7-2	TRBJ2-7	ASSPRGSGDEQY
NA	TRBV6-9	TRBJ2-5	ASSYRTVNGETQY
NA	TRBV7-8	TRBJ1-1	ASSPTEATNAEAF
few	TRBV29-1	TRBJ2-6	SASGGQGASGANVLT
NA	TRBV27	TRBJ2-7	ASSPLPQPYEQY
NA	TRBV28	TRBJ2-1	ASSTSGRALHEQF
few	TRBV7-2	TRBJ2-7	ASSLRGTGAYEQY
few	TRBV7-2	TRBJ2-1	ASSLTQIEQF
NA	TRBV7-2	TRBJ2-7	ASSQGVQEAQY
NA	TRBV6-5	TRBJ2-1	ASSYVPTSGVYNEQF
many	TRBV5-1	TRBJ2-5	ASSENRGPKETQY
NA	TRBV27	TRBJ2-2	ASSLSGRGSTGELF
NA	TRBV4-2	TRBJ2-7	AGSSSGRQGSYEQY
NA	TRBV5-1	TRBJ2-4	ASSSGQVNIQY
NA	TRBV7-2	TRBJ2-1	ASSLGPTSGRNEQF
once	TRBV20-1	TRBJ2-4	SALDSPSAKNIQY
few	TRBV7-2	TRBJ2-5	ASSLSGGRTQY
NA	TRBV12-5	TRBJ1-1	ASKAGLAEAF
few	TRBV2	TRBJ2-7	ASSEASSWGEQY
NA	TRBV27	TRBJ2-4	ASSFSGLLGKNIQY
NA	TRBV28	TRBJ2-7	ASSFLREPYEQY
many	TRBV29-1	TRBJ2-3	SVGGSPIDTQY
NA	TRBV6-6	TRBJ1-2	ASSRRQGENYGYT